This section outlines one T cell receptor beta chain sequence together with its context. The sample belongs to a study of PD-L1 blockade in urothelial cancer. Trimming pared 1 base from V and 5 bases from J, leaving 13 bases between. The length of the CDR3 is 15 residues. CDR1 SGHRS and CDR2 YFSETQ come from the germline V gene. Measured with immunoSEQ multiplex PCR; TCRdb has only the in-frame clones, and not every one. The profile shows 35,000 to 45,000 clones, roughly 87% of them singletons. The origin of this receptor is a man in his 70s with urothelial cancer. V and J are TRBV5-1 and TRBJ2-4, with D unclear. The sequencing here drew on PBMCs, taken around atezolizumab (anti-PD-L1) treatment. CDR3 sequence reads: CASSLSRPGENIQYF. The DNA for the CDR3 is TGCGCCAGCAGCTTGTCCAGGCCCGGCGAAAACATTCAGTACTTC.